The following is a TCR beta chain sequence with its context. Its target is not known. The data were taken from a study of response to subunit inactivated influenza vaccine. CDR1 DFQATT and CDR2 SNEGSKA come from the germline V gene (reference sequence). This CDR3 has 15 amino acids. The V end lost 0 bases, the J end lost 5 bases, and 16 bases lay between the germline ends. TCRdb recomputed calls from the RT-PCR reads with MiXCR, one row per CDR3 protein. This repertoire shows roughly 170,000 distinct CDR3 sequences, around 8.8% found once; its top ten account for 11%. Findings and limits, study-wide: Authors suggested each seasonal influenza vaccination recruits few new T cells.

V gene TRBV20-1 combines with J gene TRBJ1-1; a weak D match, TRBD1 (5 bases). Material: non-naive T cells sorted from PBMCs, obtained on the day of vaccination. The receptor comes from a man aged 50 to 59 who received an inactivated influenza vaccine. For the CDR3, the DNA is TGCAGTGCTAGAGATTGGTCGGGGGGTAAAACTGAAGCTTTCTTT. This gives the protein CSARDWSGGKTEAFF.